The next 5 T cell receptor beta chains were all read from a single sample in a study of T cell responses to AZD1222 COVID-19 vaccine (dated by TCRdb to the early 2020s). Library generation was performed with the immunoSEQ multiplex PCR assay. TCRdb mirrors the immuneACCESS table, restricted to in-frame sequences. Some clones are absent from its copies; in checked studies, under half trace to an unresolved V gene, and the reason for the others is unknown. This sample has some 150,000 clones in its table, and approximately 93% of those were observed once. More than 0.85% of the sample comes from the top ten. The meaning of the sample's time point label: baseline before first vaccination. This specimen's treatment or condition label, per the study, means: meningococcal conjugate vaccine given as trial control. Here the sequenced sample was peripheral blood, taken on day 0 of MenACWY control vaccination. These receptors all come from an adult in good health.

J is TRBJ1-1 and V is TRBV28, with D possibly matching TRBD1 (6 bases). CDR1 MDHEN and CDR2 SYDVKM come from the germline V gene. V lost 6 bases and J lost 9, with 20 bases in between. The CDR3 is 14 amino acids. This chain's CDR3 is CASRSPTGQGKAFF. CDR3 bases: TGTGCCAGCAGGTCTCCCACTGGGCAGGGGAAAGCTTTCTTT. The full variable domain, completed using reference TRBV28 and TRBJ1-1, is DVKVTQSSRYLVKRTGEKVFLECVQDMDHENMFWYRQDPGLGLRLIYFSYDVKMKEKGDIPEGYSVSREKKERFSLILESASTNQTSMYLCASRSPTGQGKAFFGQGTRLTVV.

The sample holds one count of this clone. This chain links TRBV12-3 or TRBV12-4 with TRBJ2-5; D possibly corresponds to TRBD1 (5 bases). This CDR3 comprises 13 residues. Trimming cost V 3 bases and J 4 bases, with 9 bases left between them. CDR3 nucleotides: TGTGCCAGCAGTTTTCTGGGGCCAGAGACCCAGTACTTC. Residues: CASSFLGPETQYF.

V is TRBV2 and J is TRBJ1-1; D remains unclear. Trimming removed 4 bases at V and 12 bases at J, with 9 bases between. The germline CDR1 and CDR2 sequences are SNHLY and FYNNEI. The length of the CDR3 is 10 residues. The CDR3, as DNA: TGTGCCAGCAGTGGAGCTGTGCCTTTCTTT. This sequence encodes CASSGAVPFF.

This sequence joins TRBV10-3 and TRBJ1-6; TRBD1 aligns across 7 bases. CDR1 and CDR2 (germline): ENHRY, SYGVKD. The CDR3 is made up of 16 amino acids. Trimming cost V 6 bases and J 8 bases; bases outside gene matches: 13. The CDR3 sequence: CAISDDVTGYDSPLHF. The CDR3 nucleotides read TGTGCCATCAGCGATGATGTGACAGGGTATGATTCACCCCTCCACTTT.

V usage is TRBV7-2 and J usage is TRBJ1-5; TRBD1 aligns across 9 bases. The germline CDR1 and CDR2 sequences are SGHTA and FQGNSA. The CDR3 is 15 amino acids. V shed 3 bases, J shed 9 bases, and the junction held 9 bases outside the gene matches. CDR3 sequence reads: CASSLTGTGIRPQHF. For the CDR3, the DNA is TGTGCCAGCAGCTTGACCGGGACAGGGATCCGGCCCCAGCATTTT.